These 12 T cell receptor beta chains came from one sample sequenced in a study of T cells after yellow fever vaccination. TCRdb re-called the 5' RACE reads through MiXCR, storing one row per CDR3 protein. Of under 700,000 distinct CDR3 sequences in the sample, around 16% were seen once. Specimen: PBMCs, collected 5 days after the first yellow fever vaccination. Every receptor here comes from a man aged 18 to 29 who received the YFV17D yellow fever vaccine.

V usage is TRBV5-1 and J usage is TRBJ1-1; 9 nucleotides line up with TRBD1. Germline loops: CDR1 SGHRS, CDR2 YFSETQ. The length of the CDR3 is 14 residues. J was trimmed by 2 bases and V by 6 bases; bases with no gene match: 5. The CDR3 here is CASMKDRGNTEAFF. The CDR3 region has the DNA TGCGCCAGCATGAAGGACAGGGGAAACACTGAAGCTTTCTTT.

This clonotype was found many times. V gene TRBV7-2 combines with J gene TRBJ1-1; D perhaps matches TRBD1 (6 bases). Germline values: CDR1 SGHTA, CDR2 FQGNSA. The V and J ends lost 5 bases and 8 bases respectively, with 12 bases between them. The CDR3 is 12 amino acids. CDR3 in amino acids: CASSQHRAEAFF. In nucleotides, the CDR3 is TGTGCCAGCAGCCAACACAGGGCAGAAGCTTTCTTT.

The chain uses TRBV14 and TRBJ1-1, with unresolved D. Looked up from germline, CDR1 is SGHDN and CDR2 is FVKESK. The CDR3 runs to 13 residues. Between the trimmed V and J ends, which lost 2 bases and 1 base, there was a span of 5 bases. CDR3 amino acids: CASSQWGNTEAFF. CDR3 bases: TGTGCCAGCAGCCAATGGGGGAACACTGAAGCTTTCTTT.

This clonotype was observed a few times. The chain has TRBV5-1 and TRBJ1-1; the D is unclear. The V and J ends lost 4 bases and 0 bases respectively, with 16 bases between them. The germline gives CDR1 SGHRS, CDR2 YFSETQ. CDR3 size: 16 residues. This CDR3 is CASSNRSWAVNTEAFF. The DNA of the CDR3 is TGCGCCAGCAGCAATCGTAGTTGGGCGGTGAACACTGAAGCTTTCTTT.

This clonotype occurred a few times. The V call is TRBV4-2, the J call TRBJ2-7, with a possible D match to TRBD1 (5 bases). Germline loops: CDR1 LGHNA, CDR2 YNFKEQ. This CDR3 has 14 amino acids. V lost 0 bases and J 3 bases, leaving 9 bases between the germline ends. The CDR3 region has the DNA TGTGCCAGCAGCCAAGAGGGGCTCTACTACGAGCAGTACTTC. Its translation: CASSQEGLYYEQYF.

The CDR3 sequence: CASSRDRASHLTEQFF. The CDR3, as DNA: TGTGCCAGCAGCAGGGACAGGGCATCTCATCTCACTGAGCAGTTCTTC. This rearrangement joins TRBV7-2 to TRBJ2-1; 9 nucleotides agree with TRBD1. The germline V gene encodes CDR1 SGHTA and CDR2 FQGNSA. V gave up 5 bases and J gave up 9 bases; unmatched junction bases: 14. CDR3 size: 16 residues.

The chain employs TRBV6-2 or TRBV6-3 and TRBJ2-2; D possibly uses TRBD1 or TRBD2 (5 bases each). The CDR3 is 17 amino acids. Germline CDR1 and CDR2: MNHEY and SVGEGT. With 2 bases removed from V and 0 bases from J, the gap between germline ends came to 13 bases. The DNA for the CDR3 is TGTGCCAGCAGTTACACTTCGGGACGGGCGAACACCGGGGAGCTGTTTTTT. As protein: CASSYTSGRANTGELFF.

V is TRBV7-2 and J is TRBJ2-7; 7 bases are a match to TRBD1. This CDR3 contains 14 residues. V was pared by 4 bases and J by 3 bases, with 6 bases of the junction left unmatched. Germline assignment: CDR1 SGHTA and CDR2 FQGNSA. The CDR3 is CASSSGQVGYEQYF. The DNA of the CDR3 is TGTGCCAGCAGCTCCGGACAGGTCGGCTACGAGCAGTACTTC.

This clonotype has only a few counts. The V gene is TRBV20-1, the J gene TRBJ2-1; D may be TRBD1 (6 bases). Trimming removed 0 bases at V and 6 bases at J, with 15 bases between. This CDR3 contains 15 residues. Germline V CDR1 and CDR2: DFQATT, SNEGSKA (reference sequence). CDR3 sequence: CSARERQGLSNEQFF. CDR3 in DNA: TGCAGTGCTAGAGAAAGGCAGGGGTTAAGCAATGAGCAGTTCTTC.

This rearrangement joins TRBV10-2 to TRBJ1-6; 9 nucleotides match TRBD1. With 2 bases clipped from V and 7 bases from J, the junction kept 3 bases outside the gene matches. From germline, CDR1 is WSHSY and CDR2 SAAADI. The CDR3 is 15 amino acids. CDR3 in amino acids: CASSEGQGLNSPLHF. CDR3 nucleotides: TGCGCCAGCAGTGAGGGACAGGGGCTAAATTCACCCCTCCACTTT.

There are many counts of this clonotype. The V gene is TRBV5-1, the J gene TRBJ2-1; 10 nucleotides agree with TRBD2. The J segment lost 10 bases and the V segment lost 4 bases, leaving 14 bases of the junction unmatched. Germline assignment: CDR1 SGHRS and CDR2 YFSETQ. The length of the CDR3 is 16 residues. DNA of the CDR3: TGCGCCAGCAGCCCCGGGGTAGCGGGGGGACGAGGGGAGCAGTTCTTC. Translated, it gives CASSPGVAGGRGEQFF.

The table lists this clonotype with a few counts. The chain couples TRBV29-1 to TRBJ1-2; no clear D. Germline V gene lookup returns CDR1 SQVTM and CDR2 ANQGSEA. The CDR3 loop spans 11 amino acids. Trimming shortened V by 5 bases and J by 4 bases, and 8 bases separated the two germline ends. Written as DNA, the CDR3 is TGCAGCGTTCGCACAGCCTATGGCTACACCTTC. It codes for CSVRTAYGYTF.